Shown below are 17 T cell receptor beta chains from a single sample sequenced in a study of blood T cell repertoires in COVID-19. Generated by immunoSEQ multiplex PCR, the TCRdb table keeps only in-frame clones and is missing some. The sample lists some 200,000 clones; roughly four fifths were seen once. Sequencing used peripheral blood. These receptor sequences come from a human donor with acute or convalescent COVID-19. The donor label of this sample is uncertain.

CDR3 DNA: TGTGCCAGCAGCGTAGGACAGGGGACAACTAATGAAAAACTGTTTTTT. Its protein is CASSVGQGTTNEKLFF. V usage is TRBV9 and J usage is TRBJ1-4; 8 nucleotides agree with TRBD1. Germline V CDR1 and CDR2: SGDLS, YYNGEE. Losses at the gene ends were 0 bases for V and 0 bases for J; bases not matched to a gene: 1. The CDR3 has 16 residues.

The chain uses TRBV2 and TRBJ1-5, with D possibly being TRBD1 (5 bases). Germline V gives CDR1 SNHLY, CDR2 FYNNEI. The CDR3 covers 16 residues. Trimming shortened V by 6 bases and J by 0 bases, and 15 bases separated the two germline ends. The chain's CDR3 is CASRYDSGYSNQPQHF. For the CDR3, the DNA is TGTGCCAGCAGATACGACAGTGGATATAGCAATCAGCCCCAGCATTTT.

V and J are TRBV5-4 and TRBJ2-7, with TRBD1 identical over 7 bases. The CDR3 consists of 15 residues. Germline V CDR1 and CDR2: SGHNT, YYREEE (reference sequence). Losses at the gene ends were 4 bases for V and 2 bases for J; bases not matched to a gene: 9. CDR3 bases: TGTGCCAGCAGCCCCGGGACAGTGAATACCTACGAGCAGTACTTC. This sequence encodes CASSPGTVNTYEQYF.

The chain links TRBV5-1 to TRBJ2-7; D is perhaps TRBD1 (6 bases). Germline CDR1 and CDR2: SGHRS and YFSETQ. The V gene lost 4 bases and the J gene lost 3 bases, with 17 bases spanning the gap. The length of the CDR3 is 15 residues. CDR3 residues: CASSLGSTQGYEQYF. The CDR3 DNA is TGCGCCAGCAGCCTGGGGAGTACACAGGGCTACGAGCAGTACTTC. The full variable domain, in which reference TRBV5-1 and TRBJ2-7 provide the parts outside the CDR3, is KAGVTQTPRYLIKTRGQQVTLSCSPISGHRSVSWYQQTPGQGLQFLFEYFSETQRNKGNFPGRFSGRQFSNSRSEMNVSTLELGDSALYLCASSLGSTQGYEQYFGPGTRLTVT.

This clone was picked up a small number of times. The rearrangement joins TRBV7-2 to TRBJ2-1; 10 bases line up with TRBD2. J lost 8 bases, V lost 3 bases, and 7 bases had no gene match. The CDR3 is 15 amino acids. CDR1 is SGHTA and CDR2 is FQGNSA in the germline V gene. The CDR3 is CASSLGAGGWDEQFF. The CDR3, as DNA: TGTGCCAGCAGCTTGGGAGCGGGAGGGTGGGATGAGCAGTTCTTC.

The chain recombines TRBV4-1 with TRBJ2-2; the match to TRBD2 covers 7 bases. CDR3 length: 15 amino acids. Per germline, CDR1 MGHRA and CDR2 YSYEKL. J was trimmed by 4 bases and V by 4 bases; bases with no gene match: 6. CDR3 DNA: TGCGCCAGCAGCCTCACTAGCGCCGGCACCGGGGAGCTGTTTTTT. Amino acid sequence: CASSLTSAGTGELFF.

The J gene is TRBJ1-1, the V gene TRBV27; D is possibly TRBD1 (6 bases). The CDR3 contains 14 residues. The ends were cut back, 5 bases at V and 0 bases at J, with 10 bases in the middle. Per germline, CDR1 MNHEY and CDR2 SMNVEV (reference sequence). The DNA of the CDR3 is TGTGCCAGCAGTAGAACAGGGTTGAACACTGAAGCTTTCTTT. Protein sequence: CASSRTGLNTEAFF.

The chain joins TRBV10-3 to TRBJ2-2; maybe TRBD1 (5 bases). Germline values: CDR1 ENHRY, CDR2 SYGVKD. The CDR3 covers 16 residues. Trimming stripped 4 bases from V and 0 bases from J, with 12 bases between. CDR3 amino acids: CAISGGADPNTGELFF. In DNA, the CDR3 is TGTGCCATCAGTGGTGGGGCAGACCCGAACACCGGGGAGCTGTTTTTT.

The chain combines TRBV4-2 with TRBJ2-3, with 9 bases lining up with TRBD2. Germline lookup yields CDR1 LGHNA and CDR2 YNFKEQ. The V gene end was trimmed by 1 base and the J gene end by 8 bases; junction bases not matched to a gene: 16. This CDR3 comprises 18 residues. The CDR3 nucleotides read TGTGCCAGCAGCCAAGCGATTAGGAGAGCGGGAGGCCCCAGTACGCAGTATTTT. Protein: CASSQAIRRAGGPSTQYF.

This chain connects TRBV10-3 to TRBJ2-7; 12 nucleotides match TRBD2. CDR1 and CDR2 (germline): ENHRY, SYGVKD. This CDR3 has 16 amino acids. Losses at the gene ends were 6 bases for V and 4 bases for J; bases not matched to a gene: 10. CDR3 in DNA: TGTGCCATCAGGGGGACGGAGACTAGCGGGAGTTACGAGCAGTACTTC. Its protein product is CAIRGTETSGSYEQYF.

CDR3 sequence: CASSQATATNEKLFF. The CDR3 DNA follows: TGTGCCAGCAGCCAAGCCACAGCAACTAATGAAAAACTGTTTTTT. The rearrangement joins TRBV3-1 (or the pseudogene TRBV3-2) to TRBJ1-4; D is unresolved. Trimming removed 1 base at V and 0 bases at J, with 6 bases between. Per germline, CDR1 LGHDT and CDR2 YNNKEL (reference sequence). The CDR3 has 15 amino acids.

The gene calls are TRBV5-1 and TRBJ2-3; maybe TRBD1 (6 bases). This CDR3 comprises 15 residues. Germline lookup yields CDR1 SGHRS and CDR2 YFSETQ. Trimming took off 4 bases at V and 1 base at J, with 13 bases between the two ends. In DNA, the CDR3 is TGCGCCAGCAGCACAACAGGGTCCGGCACAGATACGCAGTATTTT. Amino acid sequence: CASSTTGSGTDTQYF.

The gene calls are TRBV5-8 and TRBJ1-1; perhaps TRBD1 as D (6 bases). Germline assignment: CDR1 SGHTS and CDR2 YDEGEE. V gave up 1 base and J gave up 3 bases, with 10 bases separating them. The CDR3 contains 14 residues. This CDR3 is CASSLQGSDTEAFF. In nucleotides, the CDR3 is TGTGCCAGCAGCTTGCAGGGGTCGGACACTGAAGCTTTCTTT.

The CDR3 protein is CAIRTGGFSGNTIYF. In nucleotides, the CDR3 is TGTGCCATCAGGACCGGGGGATTCTCTGGAAACACCATATATTTT. The chain combines TRBV10-3 with TRBJ1-3, with a possible D match to TRBD1 (5 bases). Germline V lookup: CDR1 ENHRY, CDR2 SYGVKD. V was cut by 6 bases and J by 0 bases, with 12 bases left in between. The CDR3 runs 15 residues.

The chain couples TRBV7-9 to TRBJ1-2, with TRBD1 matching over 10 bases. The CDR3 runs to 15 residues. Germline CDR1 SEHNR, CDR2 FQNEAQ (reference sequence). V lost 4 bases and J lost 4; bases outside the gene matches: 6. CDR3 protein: CASSYWDRGSYGYTF. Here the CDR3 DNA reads TGTGCCAGCAGCTACTGGGACAGGGGAAGCTATGGCTACACCTTC.

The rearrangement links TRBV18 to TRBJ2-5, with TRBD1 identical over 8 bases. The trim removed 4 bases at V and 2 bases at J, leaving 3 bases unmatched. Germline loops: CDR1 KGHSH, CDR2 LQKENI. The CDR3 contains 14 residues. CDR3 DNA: TGTGCCAGCTCACGGGACAGGCAACAAGAGACCCAGTACTTC. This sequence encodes CASSRDRQQETQYF.

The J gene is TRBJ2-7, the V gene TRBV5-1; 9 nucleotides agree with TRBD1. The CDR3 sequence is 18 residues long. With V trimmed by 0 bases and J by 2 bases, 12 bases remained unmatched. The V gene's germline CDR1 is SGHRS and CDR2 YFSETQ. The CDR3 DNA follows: TGCGCCAGCAGCTTGGCCGGACGGAGTGGGGACAGGGCCTACGAGCAGTACTTC. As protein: CASSLAGRSGDRAYEQYF.